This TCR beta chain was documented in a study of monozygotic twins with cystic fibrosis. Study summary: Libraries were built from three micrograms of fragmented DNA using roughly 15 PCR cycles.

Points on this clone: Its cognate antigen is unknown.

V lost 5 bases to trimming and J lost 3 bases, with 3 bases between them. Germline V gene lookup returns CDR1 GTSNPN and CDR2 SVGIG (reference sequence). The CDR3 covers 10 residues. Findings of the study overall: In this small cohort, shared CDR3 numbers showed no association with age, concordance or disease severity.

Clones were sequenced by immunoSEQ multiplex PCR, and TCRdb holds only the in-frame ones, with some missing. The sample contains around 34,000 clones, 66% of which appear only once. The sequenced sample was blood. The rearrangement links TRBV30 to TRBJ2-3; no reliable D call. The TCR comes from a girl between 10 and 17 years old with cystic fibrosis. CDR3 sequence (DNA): TGTGCCTGGGAGACAGATACGCAGTATTTT. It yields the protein CAWETDTQYF.